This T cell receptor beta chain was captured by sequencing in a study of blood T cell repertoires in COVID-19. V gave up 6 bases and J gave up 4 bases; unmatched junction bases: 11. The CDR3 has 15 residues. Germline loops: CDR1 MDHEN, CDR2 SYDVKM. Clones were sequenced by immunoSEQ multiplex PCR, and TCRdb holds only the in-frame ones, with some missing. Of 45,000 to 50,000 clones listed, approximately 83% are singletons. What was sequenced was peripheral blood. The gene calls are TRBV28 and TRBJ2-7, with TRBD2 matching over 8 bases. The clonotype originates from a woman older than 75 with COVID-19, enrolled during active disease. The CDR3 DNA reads TGTGCCAGCAGCGAACGAGCGGGGGCTGGGTACGAGCAGTACTTC. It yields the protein CASSERAGAGYEQYF.